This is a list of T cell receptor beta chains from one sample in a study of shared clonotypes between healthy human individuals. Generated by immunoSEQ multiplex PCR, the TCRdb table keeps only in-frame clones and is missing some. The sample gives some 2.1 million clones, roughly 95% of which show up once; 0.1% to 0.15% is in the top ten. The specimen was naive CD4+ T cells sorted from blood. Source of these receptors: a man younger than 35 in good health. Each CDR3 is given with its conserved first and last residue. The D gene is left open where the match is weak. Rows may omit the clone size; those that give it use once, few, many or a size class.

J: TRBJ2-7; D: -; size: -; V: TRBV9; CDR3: CASSASNYEQYF; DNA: TGTGCCAGCAGCGCATCTAACTACGAGCAGTACTTC
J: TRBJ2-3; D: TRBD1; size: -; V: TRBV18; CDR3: CASSPPNRGGADTQYF; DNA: TGTGCCAGCTCACCACCCAACAGGGGTGGCGCAGATACGCAGTATTTT
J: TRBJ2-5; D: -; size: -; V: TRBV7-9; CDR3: CASSLLAGRETQYF; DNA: TGTGCCAGCAGCTTATTGGCTGGACGGGAGACCCAGTACTTC
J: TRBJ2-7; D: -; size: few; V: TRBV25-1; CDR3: CASSGAREQYF; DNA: TGTGCCAGCTCAGGGGCTCGGGAGCAGTACTTC
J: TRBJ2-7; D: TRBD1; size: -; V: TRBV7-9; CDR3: CASSVTGNEQYF; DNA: TGTGCCAGCAGCGTGACAGGGAACGAGCAGTACTTC
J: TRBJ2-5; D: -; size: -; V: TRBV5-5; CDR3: CASSEAVTTGRGAQYF; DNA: TGTGCCAGCAGCGAGGCAGTTACGACCGGCAGAGGGGCCCAGTACTTC
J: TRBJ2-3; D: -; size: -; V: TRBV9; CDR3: CASSPPLAYWETDTQYF; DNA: TGTGCCAGCAGCCCTCCTCTAGCGTACTGGGAGACAGATACGCAGTATTTT
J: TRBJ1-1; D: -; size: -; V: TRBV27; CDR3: CASSYNRVRVNTEAFF; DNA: TGTGCCAGCAGCTACAACAGGGTTAGGGTGAACACTGAAGCTTTCTTT
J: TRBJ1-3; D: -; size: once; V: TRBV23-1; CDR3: CASSQSLGQISSGNTIYF; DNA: TGCGCCAGCAGTCAATCACTTGGGCAGATAAGCTCTGGAAACACCATATATTTT
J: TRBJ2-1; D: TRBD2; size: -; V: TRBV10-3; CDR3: CAISELLAGGPREQFF; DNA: TGTGCCATCAGTGAGCTACTAGCGGGGGGCCCACGAGAGCAGTTCTTC
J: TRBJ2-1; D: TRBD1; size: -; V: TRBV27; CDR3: CASSLQGAPYNEQFF; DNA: TGTGCCAGCAGTTTACAGGGGGCCCCCTACAATGAGCAGTTCTTC
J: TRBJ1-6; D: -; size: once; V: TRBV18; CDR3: CASSPPGGLLHF; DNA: TGTGCCAGCTCACCCCCCGGGGGTCTCCTCCACTTT
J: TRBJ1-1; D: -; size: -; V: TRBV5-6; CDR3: CASSPLGGADTEAFF; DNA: TGTGCCAGCAGCCCCCTTGGAGGGGCGGACACTGAAGCTTTCTTT
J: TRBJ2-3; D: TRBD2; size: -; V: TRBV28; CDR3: CASSSAGLVLSTDTQYF; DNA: TGTGCCAGCAGTTCAGCGGGACTAGTCCTAAGCACAGATACGCAGTATTTT
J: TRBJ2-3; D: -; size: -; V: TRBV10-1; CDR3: CASSEGQGDTDTQYF; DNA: TGCGCCAGCAGTGAAGGTCAAGGGGACACAGATACGCAGTATTTT
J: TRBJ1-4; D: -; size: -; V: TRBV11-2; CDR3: CASSLDGIATNEKLFF; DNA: TGTGCCAGCAGCTTAGACGGTATTGCAACTAATGAAAAACTGTTTTTT
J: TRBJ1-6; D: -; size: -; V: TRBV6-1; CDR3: CASSDQGPNSPLHF; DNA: TGTGCCAGCAGTGACCAGGGGCCTAATTCACCCCTCCACTTT
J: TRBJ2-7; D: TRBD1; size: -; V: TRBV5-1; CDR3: CASSLVRTGLSEQYF; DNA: TGCGCCAGCAGCTTGGTTCGGACAGGGCTTTCCGAGCAGTACTTC
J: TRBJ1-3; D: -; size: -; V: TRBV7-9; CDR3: CASSLGVGNTIYF; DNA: TGTGCCAGCAGCTTGGGGGTAGGAAACACCATATATTTT
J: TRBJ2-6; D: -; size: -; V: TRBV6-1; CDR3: CASSERTSSGANVLTF; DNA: TGTGCCAGCAGTGAACGGACCAGCTCTGGGGCCAACGTCCTGACTTTC
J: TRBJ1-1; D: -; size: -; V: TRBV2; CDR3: CASSEPGPNTEAFF; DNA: TGTGCCAGCAGTGAACCGGGGCCGAACACTGAAGCTTTCTTT
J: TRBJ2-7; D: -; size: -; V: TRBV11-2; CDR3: CASSLGQNRAEQYF; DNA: TGTGCCAGCAGCTTAGGACAGAATAGGGCCGAGCAGTACTTC
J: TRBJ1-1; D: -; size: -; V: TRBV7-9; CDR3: CASSERTEPFF; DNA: TGTGCCAGCAGCGAGCGGACCGAACCTTTCTTT
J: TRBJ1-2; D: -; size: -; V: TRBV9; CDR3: CASSVGASADYGYTF; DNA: TGTGCCAGCAGCGTAGGGGCCTCCGCGGACTATGGCTACACCTTC